This T cell receptor beta chain was captured by sequencing in a study of T-cell reconstitution after alpha-beta-depleted transplantation in children. Unique molecular identifiers were used in preparing the TCRbeta library. TCRdb itself ran the PCR reads through MiXCR, one entry per CDR3 protein. The data hold approximately 400,000 distinct CDR3 sequences, with roughly 16% observed a single time. Notes on the study in general: It was surviving recipient T cells and thymic progenitors that gave some patients high TCRbeta diversity at day 60. Several hundred expanded graft clones reportedly were the source of alpha-beta T cells about two months after transplant. Newly produced T cells mostly provided counts and TCRbeta diversity after one year, as hyperexpanded clones declined.

This clonotype has a handful of counts. Its antigen remains unidentified. The receptor comes from a boy under three years old who had a stem cell transplant for Wiskott-Aldrich syndrome, so the T cells may come from the graft donor. The source material was PBMCs, mostly from graft donor cells, sampled 360 days after TCRalphabeta/CD19-depleted stem cell transplant.

CDR3 region: CAWQGQGHSPLHF. The CDR3 bases are TGTGCCTGGCAAGGACAGGGGCATTCACCCCTCCACTTT. The chain uses TRBV30 and TRBJ1-6, with 9 bases identical to TRBD1. Germline lookup yields CDR1 GTSNPN and CDR2 SVGIG (reference sequence). The CDR3 is made up of 13 amino acids. The ends lost 5 bases at V and 8 bases at J; junction bases unmatched: 4.